This T cell receptor beta chain was identified during a study of T cell repertoires in cytomegalovirus infection. Study background: Based on public TCR beta signatures, there were indications of CMV infection and of a matching HLA type. The study, taken as a whole, reports: The study found HLA-C-restricted CMV-specific TCR beta clonotypes dominating the ex vivo response. Carriers of CMV plus the relevant HLA were identified by cumulative public TCR beta family frequency.

Germline loops: CDR1 DFQATT, CDR2 SNEGSKA (reference sequence). The CDR3 length is 13 residues. V lost 0 bases and J 2 bases, leaving 6 bases between the germline ends. This clonotype was counted at least ten times. What it recognizes is unknown. One entry per CDR3 protein results from TCRdb running MiXCR on the reads. The sample includes 350,000 to 450,000 distinct CDR3 sequences, around 18% of them seen just once. The receptor's source is a human donor in good health (CMV status not recorded). Some clones in this sample may be carry-over from other donors' samples. V usage is TRBV20-1 and J usage is TRBJ2-3; no firm D call. Sequencing was carried out using PBMCs. Here the CDR3 reads CSARDLLTDTQYF. The CDR3 bases are TGCAGTGCTAGAGATCTACTCACAGATACGCAGTATTTT.